The present T cell receptor (beta chain) was sequenced within a study of shared clonotypes between healthy human individuals. Study-level background: Used for every donor were three CD4 naive, three CD4 memory, two CD8 naive and one CD8 memory plate.

The assay was immunoSEQ multiplex PCR, and TCRdb's table has in-frame clones only and misses some. The sample has approximately 2,000,000 clones, roughly 90% seen once. The ends were cut back, 2 bases at V and 2 bases at J, with 8 bases in the middle. Germline V gives CDR1 SGHTA, CDR2 FQGNSA. This CDR3 region has 14 residues. Study-level points and caveats: Naive subsets generally had larger estimated richness than memory subsets.

Of note for this clone: Antigen specificity is unknown.

This TCR was sampled from a man in his late teens or twenties in good health. Some clones in this sample may be carry-over from other donors' samples. This chain links TRBV7-2 with TRBJ2-3, with a possible D match to TRBD1 (6 bases). The specimen sequenced was naive CD4+ T cells from PBMCs. Subset meaning: CD45RA+ positively selected. The CDR3 DNA reads TGTGCCAGCAGCTTAAACAGGGACACAGATACGCAGTATTTT. Protein product: CASSLNRDTDTQYF.